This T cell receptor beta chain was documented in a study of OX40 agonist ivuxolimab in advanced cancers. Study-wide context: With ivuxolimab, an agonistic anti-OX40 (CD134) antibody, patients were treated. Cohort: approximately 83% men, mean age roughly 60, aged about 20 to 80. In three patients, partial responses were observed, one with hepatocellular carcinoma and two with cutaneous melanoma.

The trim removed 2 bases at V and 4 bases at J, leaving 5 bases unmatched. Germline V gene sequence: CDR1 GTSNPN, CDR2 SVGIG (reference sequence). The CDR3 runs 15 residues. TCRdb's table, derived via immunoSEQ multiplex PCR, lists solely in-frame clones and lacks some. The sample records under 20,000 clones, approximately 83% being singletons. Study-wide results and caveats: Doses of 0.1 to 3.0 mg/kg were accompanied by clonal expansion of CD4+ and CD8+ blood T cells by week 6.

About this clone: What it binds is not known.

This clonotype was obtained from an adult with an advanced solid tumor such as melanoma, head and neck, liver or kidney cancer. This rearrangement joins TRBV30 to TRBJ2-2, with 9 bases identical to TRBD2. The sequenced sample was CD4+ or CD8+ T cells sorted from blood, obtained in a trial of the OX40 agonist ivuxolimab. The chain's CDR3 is CAWSKGTSSTGELFF. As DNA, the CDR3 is TGTGCCTGGAGTAAGGGGACTAGCAGCACCGGGGAGCTGTTTTTT.